Below, one T cell receptor (beta chain) is given with its context. Measured with immunoSEQ multiplex PCR; TCRdb has only the in-frame clones, and not every one. The profile shows roughly 440,000 clones, roughly 88% of them singletons. The sample originates from a study of blood T cell repertoires in COVID-19. Turning to the study itself: COVID-19 samples from acute and convalescent phases originated in the United States, Italy and Spain. PBMCs, B-cell-depleted T cells, or T cells provided the cDNA or gDNA that made up the material.

Patients in Seattle were enrolled during active infection, then followed longitudinally. Per germline, CDR1 SNHLY and CDR2 FYNNEI. CDR3 size: 15 residues. Unmatched junction bases numbered 4, after V lost 3 bases and J lost 1 base. The chain joins TRBV2 to TRBJ2-5, with 8 positions matching TRBD2. Sequenced input: peripheral blood. The clonotype originates from a woman aged 45-59 years with COVID-19, enrolled during active disease. CDR3 sequence (DNA): TGTGCCAGCAGTGATACGCGGGGGGTCCAAGAGACCCAGTACTTC. Encoded protein: CASSDTRGVQETQYF. Using reference TRBV2 and TRBJ2-5 for the parts outside the CDR3, the full variable domain is EPEVTQTPSHQVTQMGQEVILRCVPISNHLYFYWYRQILGQKVEFLVSFYNNEISEKSEIFDDQFSVERPDGSNFTLKIRSTKLEDSAMYFCASSDTRGVQETQYFGPGTRLLVL.